One and the same sample provided the 31 T cell receptor beta chains below, sequenced in a study of read filtering for tumor transcriptome and immune sequencing. This library used roughly 400 ng RNA and molecular barcoded adaptors spanning alpha/delta and beta/gamma chains. MiXCR was run by TCRdb on the reads, yielding one entry per CDR3 protein. Among over 45,000 distinct CDR3 sequences listed, approximately 19% were seen once. Sequenced input: a population of CD138-negative cells sorted from bone marrow. Source of these receptors: a donor at least 40 years old with multiple myeloma.

The gene calls are TRBV7-9 and TRBJ2-7; 8 positions agree with TRBD2. The CDR3 covers 17 residues. Germline V gene lookup returns CDR1 SEHNR and CDR2 FQNEAQ (reference sequence). The V and J ends lost 3 bases and 3 bases, in that order; junction bases with no gene match: 13. DNA for the CDR3: TGTGCCAGCAGCTTGGGGAGAATTGGGCGGGAGGACTACGAGCAGTACTTC. Its protein is CASSLGRIGREDYEQYF.

A single count supports this clonotype. A far larger clone is one nucleotide away, so this likely arose from a read error. This chain's CDR3 is CASSLARDHPQHF. CDR3 bases: TGTGCCAGCAGCTTAGCCCGCGATCACCCCCAGCATTTT. The chain is built from TRBV7-2 and TRBJ1-5, with D hard to call. From germline, CDR1 is SGHTA and CDR2 FQGNSA. There are 13 residues in the CDR3.

V is TRBV20-1 and J is TRBJ2-7; D may correspond to TRBD1 or TRBD2 (5 bases each). The germline CDR1 and CDR2 sequences are DFQATT and SNEGSKA (reference sequence). The CDR3 totals 16 residues. The V end was cut by 1 base, the J end by 2 bases, with 18 bases between. The CDR3 DNA sequence: TGCAGTGCTAGAGCGCGGCTTGGGGGAATTGCCTACGAGCAGTACTTC. It encodes CSARARLGGIAYEQYF.

The table lists this clonotype with many counts. The genes are TRBV28 and TRBJ2-1; 7 bases are a match to TRBD2. The V segment lost 4 bases and the J segment 0 bases; nucleotides outside the gene matches: 6. Germline loops: CDR1 MDHEN, CDR2 SYDVKM. CDR3 length equals 16 residues. DNA of the CDR3: TGTGCCAGCAGTTCGACTAGCCGACGCTCCTACAATGAGCAGTTCTTC. This codes for CASSSTSRRSYNEQFF.

This clonotype occurred many times. The chain is built from TRBV15 and TRBJ2-1, with D unresolved. The germline V gene encodes CDR1 LNHNV and CDR2 YYDKDF (reference sequence). The CDR3 consists of 15 residues. The ends were cut back, 0 bases at V and 4 bases at J, with 10 bases in the middle. CDR3 bases: TGTGCCACCAGCAGAGATCGAGACGCTTACAATGAGCAGTTCTTC. Residues: CATSRDRDAYNEQFF.

This chain uses TRBV7-2 with TRBJ2-1; 7 bases fit TRBD1. This CDR3 spans 15 amino acids. J was trimmed by 2 bases and V by 7 bases; bases with no gene match: 8. The germline CDR1 and CDR2 sequences are SGHTA and FQGNSA. DNA for the CDR3: TGTGCCAGCACCCTCGGCAGGGGGACCTACAATGAGCAGTTCTTC. It yields the protein CASTLGRGTYNEQFF. Full variable domain (outside the CDR3, taken from reference TRBV7-2 and TRBJ2-1): GAGVSQSPSNKVTEKGKDVELRCDPISGHTALYWYRQSLGQGLEFLIYFQGNSAPDKSGLPSDRFSAERTGGSVSTLTIQRTQQEDSAVYLCASTLGRGTYNEQFFGPGTRLTVL.

The sample holds many counts of this clonotype. This chain connects TRBV6-1 to TRBJ1-4, with 7 bases that match TRBD1. There are 15 residues in the CDR3. Germline CDR1 MNHNS, CDR2 SASEGT. Trimming took 5 bases from V and 8 from J; bases not matched to a gene: 11. The CDR3 DNA reads TGTGCCAGCAGTCCCGGGACAGTATCGGGCGAAAAACTGTTTTTT. The encoded protein is CASSPGTVSGEKLFF.

Ten or more counts support this clonotype. The chain recombines TRBV5-6 with TRBJ2-1, with D possibly TRBD2 on 6 matching bases. Looked up from germline, CDR1 is SGHDT and CDR2 is YYEEEE. The V and J ends lost 4 bases and 8 bases respectively, with 13 bases between them. The length of the CDR3 is 13 residues. This chain's CDR3 is CASSPIRRDEQFF. CDR3 nucleotides: TGTGCCAGCAGCCCGATTAGGAGGGATGAGCAGTTCTTC.

This clonotype came up many times. The chain uses TRBV29-1 and TRBJ2-7; the D gene is possibly TRBD2 (7 bases). In germline, CDR1 is SQVTM, CDR2 ANQGSEA. The CDR3 loop spans 13 amino acids. With 3 bases removed from V and 2 bases from J, the gap between germline ends came to 11 bases. The CDR3 loop reads CSVERGPAYEQYF. In nucleotides, the CDR3 is TGCAGCGTTGAGCGGGGGCCGGCCTACGAGCAGTACTTC.

The rearrangement links TRBV20-1 to TRBJ2-3; TRBD2 agrees at 11 bases. Losses at the gene ends were 0 bases for V and 4 bases for J; bases not matched to a gene: 3. The CDR3 is 15 amino acids. CDR1 and CDR2 (germline): DFQATT, SNEGSKA (reference sequence). The CDR3 loop is CSARDTSGSSDTQYF. The CDR3 coding sequence is TGCAGTGCTAGAGATACTAGCGGGAGTTCAGATACGCAGTATTTT.

This clonotype was seen ten or more times. The V gene is TRBV28, the J gene TRBJ2-7; D might be TRBD2 (5 bases). The V and J ends lost 2 bases and 0 bases respectively, with 14 bases between them. The CDR3 runs to 16 residues. Germline V gives CDR1 MDHEN, CDR2 SYDVKM. CDR3 amino acids: CASSLSLAGSSYEQYF. CDR3 sequence (DNA): TGTGCCAGCAGTTTAAGCCTGGCGGGCAGCTCCTACGAGCAGTACTTC.

As concerns this clonotype: This probably arose from a read error, given a far larger clone one base away. The chain employs TRBV5-8 and TRBJ1-1, with D perhaps TRBD1 (5 bases). This CDR3 contains 16 residues. CDR1 SGHTS and CDR2 YDEGEE come from the germline V gene. V was clipped by 1 base and J by 4 bases, with 17 bases between them. The CDR3 region has the DNA TGTGCCAGCAGCTTGCCCAGGGACGTCCTCACCACTGAAGCTTTCTTT. It specifies CASSLPRDVLTTEAFF.

This clonotype was counted many times. The chain employs TRBV7-3 and TRBJ2-1; maybe TRBD1 (6 bases). The V gene lost 5 bases and the J gene lost 5 bases, with 16 bases spanning the gap. Germline CDR1 is SGHTA and CDR2 is FQGTGA. The CDR3 covers 15 residues. DNA for the CDR3: TGTGCCAGCAGCCAGACCGGGACAACACACAATGAGCAGTTCTTC. Residues: CASSQTGTTHNEQFF.

The chain couples TRBV6-1 to TRBJ2-5, with TRBD2 identical over 13 bases. Germline-derived CDR1 and CDR2 are MNHNS and SASEGT. The V gene end was trimmed by 1 base and the J gene end by 1 base; junction bases not matched to a gene: 0. There are 16 residues in the CDR3. In DNA form, the CDR3 reads TGTGCCAGCAGTGAAGGACTAGCGGGGGGCCAAGAGACCCAGTACTTC. Its translation: CASSEGLAGGQETQYF.

This clonotype was seen repeatedly, ten times or more. The chain carries TRBV7-2 and TRBJ2-3, with 8 bases that match TRBD2. V shed 1 base, J shed 3 bases, and the junction held 9 bases outside the gene matches. The CDR3 has 17 amino acids. Germline assignment: CDR1 SGHTA and CDR2 FQGNSA. The chain's CDR3 is CASSLGPSGGGTDTQYF. As DNA, the CDR3 is TGTGCCAGCAGCTTAGGACCGAGCGGGGGAGGGACAGATACGCAGTATTTT.

This clonotype was seen at least ten times. The rearrangement joins TRBV19 to TRBJ2-1; the D gene is possibly TRBD2 (5 bases). The CDR3 length is 11 residues. V was clipped by 5 bases and J by 10 bases, with 9 bases between them. In germline, CDR1 is LNHDA, CDR2 SQIVND (reference sequence). CDR3 DNA sequence: TGTGCCAGTAGTGCCGGACTGGAGCAGTTCTTC. Its translation is CASSAGLEQFF.

This clonotype was recorded many times. This chain connects TRBV3-1 to TRBJ2-7, with no clear D. Germline-derived CDR1 and CDR2 are LGHDT and YNNKEL (reference sequence). This CDR3 has 11 residues. V was trimmed by 5 bases and J by 2 bases, leaving 4 bases between them. The CDR3 DNA is TGTGCCAGCAGCGCGACCTACGAGCAGTACTTC. Protein: CASSATYEQYF.

This clonotype was recorded at least ten times. V gene TRBV5-1 combines with J gene TRBJ1-1; TRBD1 matches 9 bases. Losses at the gene ends were 5 bases for V and 2 bases for J; bases not matched to a gene: 7. CDR3 length equals 15 residues. Germline V gene sequence: CDR1 SGHRS, CDR2 YFSETQ. The CDR3, as DNA: TGCGCCAGCAGACAACAGGGGGCGGGTAACACTGAAGCTTTCTTT. Translation: CASRQQGAGNTEAFF.

The rearrangement links TRBV15 to TRBJ1-3; TRBD1 might be the D (5 bases). In germline, CDR1 is LNHNV, CDR2 YYDKDF (reference sequence). The CDR3 has 15 residues. The V end was cut by 0 bases, the J end by 7 bases, with 13 bases between. DNA of the CDR3: TGTGCCACCAGCAGAGATATGCAGGGATTTAACACCATATATTTT. This translates into CATSRDMQGFNTIYF.

This clonotype was seen many times. The chain recombines TRBV12-3 or TRBV12-4 with TRBJ1-1; D is perhaps TRBD1 (5 bases). The CDR3 totals 13 residues. Trimming shortened V by 2 bases and J by 4 bases, and 8 bases separated the two germline ends. The CDR3, as DNA: TGTGCCAGCAGTTTATCGGGGGGCACTGAAGCTTTCTTT. Protein product: CASSLSGGTEAFF.

This clonotype was seen a handful of times. The V and J genes are TRBV19 and TRBJ1-2; maybe TRBD1 (5 bases). CDR3 length: 13 residues. Looked up from germline, CDR1 is LNHDA and CDR2 is SQIVND (reference sequence). Deletions cut 5 bases from V and 0 bases from J, with 7 bases between. The CDR3 region is CASSGTANYGYTF. The CDR3 DNA sequence: TGTGCCAGTAGTGGGACGGCTAACTATGGCTACACCTTC.

The genes are TRBV19 and TRBJ1-4, with 8 bases aligning to TRBD1. Germline CDR1 and CDR2: LNHDA and SQIVND (reference sequence). The CDR3 has 15 amino acids. The ends lost 5 bases at V and 4 bases at J; junction bases unmatched: 6. The chain's CDR3 is CASSSRTGYNEKLFF. CDR3 DNA sequence: TGTGCCAGTAGTTCACGGACAGGGTATAATGAAAAACTGTTTTTT.

Note on this clonotype: With a far larger clone one base away, a read error is the likely cause. V gene TRBV4-2 combines with J gene TRBJ1-4; the D is unclear. TRBJ1-5 explains the end of the DNA better; the J call may be wrong. The CDR3 totals 15 residues. From germline, CDR1 is LGHNA and CDR2 YNFKEQ. The CDR3: CASSQGNPVGDTQHF. The CDR3 DNA reads as TGTGCCAGCAGCCAAGGAAACCCTGTTGGGGATACGCAGCATTTT.

In its sample, this clonotype was seen many times. This sequence joins TRBV3-1 and TRBJ1-1; no reliable D call. Germline V gives CDR1 LGHDT, CDR2 YNNKEL (reference sequence). Trimming removed 4 bases at V and 1 base at J, with 10 bases between. The CDR3 runs 14 residues. The CDR3 DNA reads TGTGCCAGCAGCCCTCGCGGGGAGAACACTGAAGCTTTCTTT. Protein sequence: CASSPRGENTEAFF.

V and J are TRBV6-5 and TRBJ2-3; 12 bases line up with TRBD2. The CDR3 totals 16 residues. With V trimmed by 5 bases and J by 6 bases, 9 bases remained unmatched. CDR1 is MNHEY and CDR2 is SVGAGI in the germline V gene. The CDR3 protein is CASSIDLAGGGDTQYF. The CDR3 bases are TGTGCCAGCAGTATCGATCTAGCGGGAGGGGGGGATACGCAGTATTTT.

This clonotype was seen a handful of times. This rearrangement joins TRBV6-1 to TRBJ1-1, with 10 bases identical to TRBD1. Germline V gene lookup returns CDR1 MNHNS and CDR2 SASEGT. V dropped 6 bases and J dropped 0; count of bases not matched to a gene: 1. The CDR3 contains 14 residues. In nucleotides, the CDR3 is TGTGCCAGCAGCGACAGGGGGCTGAACACTGAAGCTTTCTTT. It is translated as CASSDRGLNTEAFF.

On this clonotype itself: The junction departs from germline at one end; a sequencing error may be responsible. The chain's CDR3 is CSARKPGLQQETLYF. Written as DNA, the CDR3 is TGCAGTGCTAGGAAGCCGGGACTGCAACAAGAGACCCTGTACTTC. The V gene is TRBV20-1, the J gene TRBJ2-5; D may be TRBD2 (6 bases). This CDR3 comprises 15 residues. Germline CDR1 DFQATT, CDR2 SNEGSKA (reference sequence).

This clonotype was observed a handful of times. The chain has TRBV4-1 and TRBJ2-3; D might be TRBD2 (5 bases). The CDR3 has 14 residues. V was clipped by 1 base and J by 1 base, with 6 bases between them. Germline V gene lookup returns CDR1 MGHRA and CDR2 YSYEKL. CDR3 coding DNA: TGCGCCAGCAGCCAAGCCGGGGGCACAGATACGCAGTATTTT. Translated: CASSQAGGTDTQYF.

This clonotype was recorded at least ten times. This sequence joins TRBV5-1 and TRBJ2-6; D is ambiguous. The CDR3 extends over 15 amino acids. The germline V gene encodes CDR1 SGHRS and CDR2 YFSETQ. The V and J ends lost 2 bases and 0 bases respectively, with 6 bases between them. CDR3 bases: TGCGCCAGCAGCTTACAAGCCTCTGGGGCCAACGTCCTGACTTTC. Translated: CASSLQASGANVLTF. The whole variable domain, filled in from reference TRBV5-1 and TRBJ2-6, reads KAGVTQTPRYLIKTRGQQVTLSCSPISGHRSVSWYQQTPGQGLQFLFEYFSETQRNKGNFPGRFSGRQFSNSRSEMNVSTLELGDSALYLCASSLQASGANVLTFGAGSRLTVL.

This clonotype was found many times. The chain employs TRBV14 and TRBJ1-4; D is perhaps TRBD1 (5 bases). Trimming shortened V by 0 bases and J by 8 bases, and 16 bases separated the two germline ends. Looked up from germline, CDR1 is SGHDN and CDR2 is FVKESK. The CDR3 length is 16 residues. The CDR3, as DNA: TGTGCCAGCAGCCAAGATTGGCGGGGCGGTTGGGAAAAACTGTTTTTT. Protein: CASSQDWRGGWEKLFF. Variable domain in full (rest from reference TRBV14 and TRBJ1-4): EAGVTQFPSHSVIEKGQTVTLRCDPISGHDNLYWYRRVMGKEIKFLLHFVKESKQDESGMPNNRFLAERTGGTYSTLKVQPAELEDSGVYFCASSQDWRGGWEKLFFGSGTQLSVL.

This clonotype was observed a handful of times. Being one base from a much bigger clone, this may be a read error. The rearrangement uses TRBV28 and TRBJ1-2, with 7 positions matching TRBD1. In germline, CDR1 is MDHEN, CDR2 SYDVKM. The CDR3 consists of 16 residues. The CDR3 protein is CASSLSGQAVNYGCTF. The CDR3 DNA follows: TGTGCCAGCAGTCTCTCAGGACAGGCGGTAAACTATGGCTGCACCTTC.